This T cell receptor beta chain comes out of a study of post-analysis software for immune sequencing data. Findings of the study overall: TRBV5-6, TRBV5-1 and TRBV20-1 were among roughly five TRBV segments more frequent in patients than controls. Controls showed significantly higher normalized Chao1 diversity than did multiple sclerosis patients.

Unique molecular identifiers had been added to the TCR beta cDNA libraries. Input amounts of 1 to 10 million T cells were used. These gave 500,000 or so cDNA molecules, so each molecule approximated one T cell. TCRdb analysed the PCR reads with MiXCR anew, one entry per CDR3 protein. The data contain some 690,000 distinct CDR3 sequences, roughly 27% of them seen just once; the ten biggest clones take up approximately 0.55%. The CDR3 consists of 14 residues. Germline V gives CDR1 MNHEY, CDR2 SMNVEV (reference sequence). V was cut by 3 bases and J by 9 bases, with 18 bases left in between. This clonotype was recorded a few times. As yet, its antigen is unknown.

The sequence was collected from a girl aged 10-17 years with multiple sclerosis. The chain joins TRBV27 to TRBJ2-7; D may be TRBD2 (6 bases). The sample consisted of blood. In DNA form, the CDR3 reads TGTGCCAGCAGTTTCGCCCGGGACTCTCTCCGGCAGTACTTC. It specifies CASSFARDSLRQYF.